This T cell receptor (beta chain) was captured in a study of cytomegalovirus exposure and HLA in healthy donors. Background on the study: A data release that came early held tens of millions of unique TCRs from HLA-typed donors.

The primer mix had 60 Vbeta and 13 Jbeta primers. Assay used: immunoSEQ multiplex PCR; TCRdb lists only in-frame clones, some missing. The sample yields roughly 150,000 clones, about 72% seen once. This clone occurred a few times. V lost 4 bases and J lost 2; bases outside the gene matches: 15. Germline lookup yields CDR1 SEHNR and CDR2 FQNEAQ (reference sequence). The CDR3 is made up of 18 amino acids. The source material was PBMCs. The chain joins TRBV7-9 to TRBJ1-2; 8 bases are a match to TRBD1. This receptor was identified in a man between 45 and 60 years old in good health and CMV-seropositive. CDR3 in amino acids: CASSSRTEPGQENYGYTF. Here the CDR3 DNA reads TGTGCCAGCAGCTCAAGAACGGAACCGGGACAGGAGAACTATGGCTACACCTTC.